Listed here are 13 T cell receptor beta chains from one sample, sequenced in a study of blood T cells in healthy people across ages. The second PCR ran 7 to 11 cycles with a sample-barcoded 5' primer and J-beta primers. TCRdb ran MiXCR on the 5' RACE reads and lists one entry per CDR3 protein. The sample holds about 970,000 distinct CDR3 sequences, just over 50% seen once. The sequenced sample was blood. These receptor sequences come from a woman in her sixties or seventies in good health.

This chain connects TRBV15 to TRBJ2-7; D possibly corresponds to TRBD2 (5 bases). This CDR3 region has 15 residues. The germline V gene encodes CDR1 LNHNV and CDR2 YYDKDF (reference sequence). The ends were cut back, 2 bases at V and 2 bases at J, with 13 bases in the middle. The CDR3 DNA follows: TGTGCCACCAGCAGACACCGAGAGGGCACCTACGAGCAGTACTTC. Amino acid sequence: CATSRHREGTYEQYF.

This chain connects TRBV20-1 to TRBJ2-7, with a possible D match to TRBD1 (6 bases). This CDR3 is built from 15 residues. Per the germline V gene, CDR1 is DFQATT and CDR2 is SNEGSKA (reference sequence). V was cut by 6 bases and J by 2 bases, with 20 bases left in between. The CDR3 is CSANPGHKPAYEQYF. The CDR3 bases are TGCAGTGCGAACCCGGGACATAAACCAGCCTACGAGCAGTACTTC.

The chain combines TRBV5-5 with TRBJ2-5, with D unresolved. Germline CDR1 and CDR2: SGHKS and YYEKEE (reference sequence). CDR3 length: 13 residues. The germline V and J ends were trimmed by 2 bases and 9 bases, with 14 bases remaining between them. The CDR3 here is CASSFGREKAQYF. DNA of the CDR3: TGTGCCAGCAGCTTTGGTAGGGAAAAGGCCCAGTACTTC.

The CDR3 nucleotides read TGCAGTGCTAGCGTACTAGCGGGGAACACAGATACGCAGTATTTT. It is translated as CSASVLAGNTDTQYF. The chain links TRBV20-1 to TRBJ2-3; the match to TRBD2 covers 10 bases. The germline CDR1 and CDR2 sequences are DFQATT and SNEGSKA (reference sequence). Unmatched junction bases numbered 5, after V lost 3 bases and J lost 2 bases. There are 15 residues in the CDR3.

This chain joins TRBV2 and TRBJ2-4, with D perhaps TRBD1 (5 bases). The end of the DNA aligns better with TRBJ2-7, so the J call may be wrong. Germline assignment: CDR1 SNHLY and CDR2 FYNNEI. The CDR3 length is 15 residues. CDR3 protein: CASSEYGARYYEQYF. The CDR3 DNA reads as TGTGCCAGCAGTGAATATGGGGCCAGATACTACGAGCAGTACTTC.

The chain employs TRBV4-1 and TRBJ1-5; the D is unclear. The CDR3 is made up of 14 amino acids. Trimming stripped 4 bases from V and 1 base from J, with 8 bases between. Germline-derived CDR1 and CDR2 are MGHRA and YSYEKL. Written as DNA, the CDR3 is TGCGCCAGCAGCCCAACCGGGAGCAATCAGCCCCAGCATTTT. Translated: CASSPTGSNQPQHF.

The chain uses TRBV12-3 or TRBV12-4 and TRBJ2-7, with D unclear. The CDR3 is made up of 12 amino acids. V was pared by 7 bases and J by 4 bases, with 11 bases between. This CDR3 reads CASTNQFYEQYF. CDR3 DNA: TGTGCCAGCACTAACCAATTTTACGAGCAGTACTTC.

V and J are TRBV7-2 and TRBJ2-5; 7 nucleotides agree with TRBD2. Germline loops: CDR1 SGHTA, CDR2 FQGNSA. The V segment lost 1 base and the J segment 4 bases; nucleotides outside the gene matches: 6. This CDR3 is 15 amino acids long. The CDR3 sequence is CASSLGEGGGETQYF. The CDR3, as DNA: TGTGCCAGCAGCTTAGGGGAGGGAGGCGGAGAGACCCAGTACTTC.

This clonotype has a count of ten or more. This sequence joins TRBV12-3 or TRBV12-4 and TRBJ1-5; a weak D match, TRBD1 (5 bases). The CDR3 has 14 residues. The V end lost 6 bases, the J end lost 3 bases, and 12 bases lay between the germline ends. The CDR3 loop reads CASRGKGLNQPQHF. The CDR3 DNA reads TGTGCCAGCAGGGGAAAGGGGCTCAATCAGCCCCAGCATTTT.

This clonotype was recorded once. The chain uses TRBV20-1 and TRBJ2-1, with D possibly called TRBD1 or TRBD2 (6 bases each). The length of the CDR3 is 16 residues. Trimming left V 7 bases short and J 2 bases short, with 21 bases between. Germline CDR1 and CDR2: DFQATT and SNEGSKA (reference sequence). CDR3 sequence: CSVPRGVGRAYNEQFF. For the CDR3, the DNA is TGCAGTGTCCCGAGGGGGGTGGGCCGAGCCTACAATGAGCAGTTCTTC.

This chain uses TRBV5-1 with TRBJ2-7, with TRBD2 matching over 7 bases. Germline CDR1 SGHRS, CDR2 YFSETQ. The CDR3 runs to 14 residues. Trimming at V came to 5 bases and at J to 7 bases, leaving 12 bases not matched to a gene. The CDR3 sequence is CASRGGTQGREQYF. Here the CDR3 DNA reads TGCGCCAGCAGGGGAGGGACCCAGGGTCGGGAGCAGTACTTC.

The CDR3: CASSPMGVAGELFF. The CDR3 DNA is TGTGCCAGCAGCCCAATGGGGGTAGCCGGGGAGCTGTTTTTT. The chain is built from TRBV7-3 and TRBJ2-2; D is possibly TRBD1 or TRBD2 (5 bases each). Germline loops: CDR1 SGHTA, CDR2 FQGTGA. The CDR3 is 14 amino acids. Trimming removed 5 bases at V and 6 bases at J, with 13 bases between.

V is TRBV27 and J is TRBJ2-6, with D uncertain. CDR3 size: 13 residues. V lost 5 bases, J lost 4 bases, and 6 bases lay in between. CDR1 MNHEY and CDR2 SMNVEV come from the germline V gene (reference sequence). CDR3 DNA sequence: TGTGCCAGCAGTACGATCGGGGCCAACGTCCTGACTTTC. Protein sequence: CASSTIGANVLTF.